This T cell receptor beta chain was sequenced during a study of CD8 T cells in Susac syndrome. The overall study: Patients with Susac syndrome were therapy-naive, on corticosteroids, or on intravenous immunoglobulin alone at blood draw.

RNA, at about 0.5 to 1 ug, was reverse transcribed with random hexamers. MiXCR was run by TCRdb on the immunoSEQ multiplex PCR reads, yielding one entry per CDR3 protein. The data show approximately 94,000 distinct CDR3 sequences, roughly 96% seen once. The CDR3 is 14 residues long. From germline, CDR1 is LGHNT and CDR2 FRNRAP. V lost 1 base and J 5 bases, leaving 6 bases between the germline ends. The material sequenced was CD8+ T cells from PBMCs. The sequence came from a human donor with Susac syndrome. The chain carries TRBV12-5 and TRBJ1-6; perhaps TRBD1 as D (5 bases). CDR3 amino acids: CASGLETDNSPLHF. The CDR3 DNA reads TGTGCTAGTGGTTTGGAGACAGATAATTCACCCCTCCACTTT. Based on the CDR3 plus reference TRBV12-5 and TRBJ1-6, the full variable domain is DARVTQTPRHKVTEMGQEVTMRCQPILGHNTVFWYRQTMMQGLELLAYFRNRAPLDDSGMPKDRFSAEMPDATLATLKIQPSEPRDSAVYFCASGLETDNSPLHFGNGTRLTVT.